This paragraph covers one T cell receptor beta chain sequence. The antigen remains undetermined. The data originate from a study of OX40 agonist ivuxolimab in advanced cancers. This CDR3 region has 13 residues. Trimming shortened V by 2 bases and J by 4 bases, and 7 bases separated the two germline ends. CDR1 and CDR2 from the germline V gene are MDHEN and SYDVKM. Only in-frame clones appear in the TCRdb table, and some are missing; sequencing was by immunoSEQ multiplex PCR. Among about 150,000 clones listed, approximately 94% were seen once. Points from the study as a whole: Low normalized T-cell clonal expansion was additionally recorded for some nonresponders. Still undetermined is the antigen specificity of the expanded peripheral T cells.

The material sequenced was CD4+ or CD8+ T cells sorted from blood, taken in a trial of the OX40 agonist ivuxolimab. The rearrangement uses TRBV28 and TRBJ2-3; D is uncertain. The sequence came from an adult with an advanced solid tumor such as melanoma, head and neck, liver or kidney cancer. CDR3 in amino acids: CASSLGRSDTQYF. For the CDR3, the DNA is TGTGCCAGCAGTTTAGGTCGCTCAGATACGCAGTATTTT. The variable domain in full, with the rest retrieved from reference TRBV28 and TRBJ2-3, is DVKVTQSSRYLVKRTGEKVFLECVQDMDHENMFWYRQDPGLGLRLIYFSYDVKMKEKGDIPEGYSVSREKKERFSLILESASTNQTSMYLCASSLGRSDTQYFGPGTRLTVL.